Each of the 25 T cell receptor beta chains below was sequenced from the same sample in a study of blood T cell repertoires in COVID-19. Sequenced by immunoSEQ multiplex PCR; TCRdb stores in-frame clones only, minus some. The sample includes about 64,000 clones, roughly four fifths of them seen just once. Sequenced sample: peripheral blood. Receptors were obtained from a human donor in a cohort sampled during active COVID-19.

This chain uses TRBV30 with TRBJ1-2; TRBD1 might be the D (6 bases). The CDR3 loop spans 11 amino acids. The germline gives CDR1 GTSNPN, CDR2 SVGIG (reference sequence). With 5 bases removed from V and 2 bases from J, the gap between germline ends came to 6 bases. The CDR3 nucleotides are TGTGCCTGGGGGACAAACTATGGCTACACCTTC. Translation gives CAWGTNYGYTF.

The J gene is TRBJ1-2, the V gene TRBV2; possibly TRBD1 for D (6 bases). This CDR3 contains 16 residues. CDR1 SNHLY and CDR2 FYNNEI come from the germline V gene. The V gene lost 5 bases and the J gene lost 6 bases, with 22 bases spanning the gap. The CDR3 DNA is TGTGCCAGCAGTCAGACAGGAGGATTGGAAAGAGATGGCTACACCTTC. Its protein is CASSQTGGLERDGYTF. Supplemented by reference TRBV2 and TRBJ1-2, the full variable domain reads EPEVTQTPSHQVTQMGQEVILRCVPISNHLYFYWYRQILGQKVEFLVSFYNNEISEKSEIFDDQFSVERPDGSNFTLKIRSTKLEDSAMYFCASSQTGGLERDGYTFGSGTRLTVV.

J is TRBJ2-2 and V is TRBV6-6; 13 bases map to TRBD2. This CDR3 comprises 17 residues. Germline CDR1 is MNHNY and CDR2 is SVGAGI (reference sequence). V was clipped by 5 bases and J by 7 bases; unmatched bases: 10. The CDR3 protein is CASSHRLAGGRSGELFF. The CDR3 coding sequence is TGTGCCAGCAGTCATCGACTAGCGGGGGGCCGTAGCGGGGAGCTGTTTTTT.

As for this clone: One end of the junction fails to match germline, which may point to a read error. This sample includes further DNA sequences coding for the same CDR3. The genes are TRBV5-1 and TRBJ2-2; 9 nucleotides line up with TRBD2. CDR3 length equals 18 residues. Germline CDR1 SGHRS, CDR2 YFSETQ. CDR3 DNA: TGCGCCAGCAGTTTGGCGGGCAGCGGGGGGACGAACACCGGGGAGCTGTTTTTT. Translating gives CASSLAGSGGTNTGELFF.

The rearrangement links TRBV5-6 to TRBJ2-7; no reliable D call. The ends were cut back, 0 bases at V and 3 bases at J, with 7 bases in the middle. From germline, CDR1 is SGHDT and CDR2 YYEEEE. The length of the CDR3 is 13 residues. CDR3 sequence reads: CASSLEKSYEQYV. In DNA form, the CDR3 reads TGTGCCAGCAGCTTGGAAAAGAGCTACGAGCAGTACGTC.

A few counts support this clone. The chain has TRBV7-6 and TRBJ2-7, with no clear D. The germline V and J ends were trimmed by 8 bases and 0 bases, with 11 bases remaining between them. This CDR3 is built from 13 residues. Germline CDR1 is SGHVS and CDR2 is FNYEAQ. For the CDR3, the DNA is TGTGCCAGCTCCCAGGCCGTCTCCTACGAGCAGTACTTC. Amino acid sequence: CASSQAVSYEQYF.

The V call is TRBV4-1, the J call TRBJ2-5; TRBD2 agrees at 12 bases. Germline V gene data show CDR1 as MGHRA and CDR2 as YSYEKL. V trimming: 6 bases; J trimming: 6 bases; junction bases outside the gene matches: 8. CDR3 length equals 15 residues. In DNA form, the CDR3 reads TGCGCCAGCAGACGACTAGCGGGGGATGGGAAGACCCAGTACTTC. This gives the protein CASRRLAGDGKTQYF.

This sequence joins TRBV11-2 and TRBJ1-4; unclear D gene. V was shortened by 4 bases and J by 2 bases, with 11 bases between the two germline ends. The CDR3 spans 15 residues. The V gene's germline CDR1 is SGHAT and CDR2 FQNNGV. The CDR3 here is CASSSPEGTNEKLFF. CDR3 bases: TGTGCCAGCAGCTCCCCCGAGGGTACTAATGAAAAACTGTTTTTT.

This chain connects TRBV19 to TRBJ1-2; 9 positions agree with TRBD1. CDR1 is LNHDA, CDR2 SQIVND, per germline (reference sequence). CDR3 length: 15 residues. The V and J ends lost 4 bases and 2 bases, in that order; junction bases with no gene match: 5. Here the CDR3 reads CASSKDRGQNYGYTF. CDR3 bases: TGTGCCAGTAGTAAGGACAGGGGACAAAACTATGGCTACACCTTC.

The rearrangement joins TRBV6-5 to TRBJ1-2, with D uncertain. This CDR3 contains 14 residues. Germline values: CDR1 MNHEY, CDR2 SVGAGI. V lost 6 bases and J lost 7, with 18 bases in between. The CDR3 nucleotides are TGTGCCAGCAGGTACCACAGCGGTGTAAGTGGCTACACCTTC. The encoded protein is CASRYHSGVSGYTF.

The chain couples TRBV3-1 (or the pseudogene TRBV3-2) to TRBJ2-5; 7 bases agree with TRBD2. The ends lost 1 base at V and 4 bases at J; junction bases unmatched: 15. Germline V gives CDR1 LGHDT, CDR2 YNNKEL (reference sequence). The CDR3 contains 18 residues. As DNA, the CDR3 is TGTGCCAGCAGCCAAGTGTGGACTAGGGCTTTGTTGGGAGAGACCCAGTACTTC. This codes for CASSQVWTRALLGETQYF.

J is TRBJ2-1 and V is TRBV19; D possibly corresponds to TRBD2 (5 bases). Germline V gene lookup returns CDR1 LNHDA and CDR2 SQIVND (reference sequence). The CDR3 is made up of 14 amino acids. Trimming removed 1 base from V and 4 bases from J, with 8 bases in between. CDR3 bases: TGTGCCAGTAGTATAGCCCGGGGATACAATGAGCAGTTCTTC. Translating gives CASSIARGYNEQFF.

The chain is built from TRBV5-5 and TRBJ2-7; D gene ambiguous. Germline V lookup: CDR1 SGHKS, CDR2 YYEKEE (reference sequence). CDR3 length: 14 amino acids. The V gene lost 0 bases and the J gene lost 0 bases, with 7 bases spanning the gap. This chain's CDR3 is CASSLAFSSYEQYV. CDR3 DNA: TGTGCCAGCAGCTTGGCCTTTAGCTCCTACGAGCAGTACGTC.

The V and J genes are TRBV3-1 (or the pseudogene TRBV3-2) and TRBJ1-3, with D tentatively TRBD1 (5 bases). The CDR3 is 15 residues long. Germline V gives CDR1 LGHDT, CDR2 YNNKEL (reference sequence). Trimming removed 7 bases at V and 0 bases at J, with 13 bases between. The CDR3: CASMFRAPSGNTIYF. CDR3 nucleotide sequence: TGTGCCAGCATGTTCAGGGCCCCCTCTGGAAACACCATATATTTT.

CDR3 DNA sequence: TGCAGCGGTACAGGGGGAGGGTATACTGAAGCTTTCTTT. It yields the protein CSGTGGGYTEAFF. This chain joins TRBV29-1 and TRBJ1-1, with 8 nucleotides matching TRBD1. Trimming cost V 7 bases and J 5 bases; bases outside gene matches: 9. Germline assignment: CDR1 SQVTM and CDR2 ANQGSEA. The CDR3 is 13 amino acids.

This clone has a handful of counts. The V gene is TRBV19, the J gene TRBJ2-3; possibly TRBD1 for D (6 bases). The germline V gene encodes CDR1 LNHDA and CDR2 SQIVND (reference sequence). V was shortened by 7 bases and J by 6 bases, with 14 bases between the two germline ends. This CDR3 has 13 amino acids. CDR3 sequence reads: CASTQGTTDTQYF. In DNA form, the CDR3 reads TGTGCCAGTACTCAGGGGACCACGGATACGCAGTATTTT.

This clone was seen at least ten times. The gene calls are TRBV2 and TRBJ1-5; 7 bases match TRBD1. This CDR3 has 14 residues. Trimming at V came to 9 bases and at J to 9 bases, leaving 14 bases not matched to a gene. CDR1 is SNHLY and CDR2 is FYNNEI in the germline V gene. The CDR3 bases are TGTGCCAGTGGTAGAGGGACAGAACTGTGGCCCCAGCATTTT. This encodes CASGRGTELWPQHF.

This chain connects TRBV9 to TRBJ2-6; 8 positions agree with TRBD1. The CDR3 totals 18 residues. V was pared by 3 bases and J by 3 bases, with 11 bases of the junction left unmatched. Germline V CDR1 and CDR2: SGDLS, YYNGEE. This chain's CDR3 is CASSAGGRGLGGANVLTF. The CDR3, as DNA: TGTGCCAGCAGCGCCGGGGGCAGGGGGCTAGGTGGGGCCAACGTCCTGACTTTC.

The rearrangement joins TRBV19 to TRBJ1-2; D possibly corresponds to TRBD1 (6 bases). V gave up 2 bases and J gave up 7 bases, with 11 bases separating them. CDR1 LNHDA and CDR2 SQIVND come from the germline V gene (reference sequence). CDR3 length: 13 residues. Written as DNA, the CDR3 is TGTGCCAGTAGTATAACAGGGAGCCGTGGCTACACCTTC. Protein sequence: CASSITGSRGYTF.

The rearrangement uses TRBV7-2 and TRBJ2-3; D perhaps matches TRBD1 (6 bases). CDR3 length equals 13 residues. CDR1 and CDR2 (germline): SGHTA, FQGNSA. Trimming cost V 5 bases and J 11 bases, with 17 bases left between them. The CDR3 bases are TGTGCCAGCAGCGGGGAGACAGGCCTGGGGCAGTATTTT. Amino acids: CASSGETGLGQYF.

This chain joins TRBV29-1 and TRBJ2-3, with D possibly matching TRBD1 (6 bases). V lost 4 bases and J lost 0, with 11 bases in between. Germline V gene data show CDR1 as SQVTM and CDR2 as ANQGSEA. The CDR3 loop spans 14 amino acids. CDR3 nucleotide sequence: TGCAGCGTTGGTCGTGGACAGAGCACAGATACGCAGTATTTT. This codes for CSVGRGQSTDTQYF.

J is TRBJ2-7 and V is TRBV15, with 10 bases lining up with TRBD1. The germline V gene encodes CDR1 LNHNV and CDR2 YYDKDF (reference sequence). V was pared by 3 bases and J by 3 bases, with 14 bases of the junction left unmatched. This CDR3 has 18 amino acids. The CDR3 region is CATSSPPGQGTAYYEQYF. CDR3 coding DNA: TGTGCCACCAGCAGTCCTCCGGGACAGGGGACGGCCTACTACGAGCAGTACTTC.

This clone has only a few counts. The gene calls are TRBV29-1 and TRBJ2-3; 9 nucleotides match TRBD2. This CDR3 spans 15 amino acids. Trimming removed 8 bases from V and 1 base from J; junction bases left unmatched: 10. Germline V lookup: CDR1 SQVTM, CDR2 ANQGSEA. The CDR3 region is CSTLAGEKRTDTQYF. As DNA, the CDR3 is TGCAGCACCTTAGCGGGGGAGAAACGCACAGATACGCAGTATTTT.

This rearrangement joins TRBV7-8 to TRBJ2-3; 8 positions agree with TRBD2. The germline CDR1 and CDR2 sequences are SGHVS and FQNEAQ. V was clipped by 6 bases and J by 4 bases; unmatched bases: 9. The CDR3 spans 15 residues. In DNA, the CDR3 is TGTGCCAGCAGGTTAAAACGGGGGGGCCCAGATACGCAGTATTTT. It yields the protein CASRLKRGGPDTQYF. The full variable domain, with the rest looked up from reference TRBV7-8 and TRBJ2-3, is GAGVSQSPRYKVAKRGQDVALRCDPISGHVSLFWYQQALGQGPEFLTYFQNEAQLDKSGLPSDRFFAERPEGSVSTLKIQRTQQEDSAVYLCASRLKRGGPDTQYFGPGTRLTVL.

The chain links TRBV27 to TRBJ2-7, with TRBD1 matching over 9 bases. Losses at the gene ends were 5 bases for V and 12 bases for J; bases not matched to a gene: 11. The CDR3 totals 13 residues. CDR1 MNHEY and CDR2 SMNVEV come from the germline V gene (reference sequence). In nucleotides, the CDR3 is TGTGCCAGCAGTATCCCCGGGACAGGGTGGGCGTACGTC. Translated: CASSIPGTGWAYV.